Following are 7 T cell receptor beta chains from one sample sequenced in a study of T cells after yellow fever vaccination. TCRdb redid the calling of the 5' RACE reads with MiXCR, one entry per CDR3 protein. The repertoire holds approximately 550,000 distinct CDR3 sequences, with roughly 21% as singletons. This material consisted of PBMCs, taken 15 days after the yellow fever booster vaccination. The receptors come from a man aged 30 to 39 who received the YFV17D yellow fever vaccine.

The sample holds many counts of this clonotype. V is TRBV27 and J is TRBJ1-5, with unresolved D. Germline V gene lookup returns CDR1 MNHEY and CDR2 SMNVEV (reference sequence). There are 15 residues in the CDR3. Trimming took off 2 bases at V and 3 bases at J, with 11 bases between the two ends. In DNA form, the CDR3 reads TGTGCCAGCAGTTTAGGGGTTTCATCCAATCAGCCCCAGCATTTT. Amino acids: CASSLGVSSNQPQHF.

The chain's CDR3 is CASSDAGEDEQYF. The DNA of the CDR3 is TGTGCCAGCAGTGACGCGGGAGAGGACGAGCAGTACTTC. This sequence joins TRBV2 and TRBJ2-7; TRBD2 aligns across 7 bases. The V gene's germline CDR1 is SNHLY and CDR2 FYNNEI. This CDR3 region has 13 residues. V was pared by 3 bases and J by 5 bases, with 4 bases of the junction left unmatched.

The sample holds a few counts of this clonotype. The CDR3, as DNA: TGTGCCAGCAGTTACTCGGGGACCCCGAACACCGGGGAGCTGTTTTTT. Amino acids: CASSYSGTPNTGELFF. V is TRBV6-2 or TRBV6-3 and J is TRBJ2-2; D may match TRBD1 or TRBD2 (5 bases each). The CDR3 consists of 16 residues. Germline-derived CDR1 and CDR2 are MNHEY and SVGEGT. Trimming shortened V by 0 bases and J by 0 bases, and 8 bases separated the two germline ends.

In this sample, this clonotype turned up a few times. This chain connects TRBV7-9 to TRBJ1-5, with D hard to call. The germline V gene encodes CDR1 SEHNR and CDR2 FQNEAQ (reference sequence). This CDR3 has 12 amino acids. V lost 3 bases, J lost 9 bases, and 9 bases lay in between. The CDR3 DNA is TGTGCCAGCAGCTTGCGGTGGGGGCCCCAGCATTTT. It encodes CASSLRWGPQHF.

This chain links TRBV24-1 with TRBJ2-6, with D tentatively TRBD1 (6 bases). CDR1 is KGHDR, CDR2 SFDVKD, per germline. The length of the CDR3 is 19 residues. V shed 3 bases and J shed 0 bases, with 17 bases lying between them. In DNA, the CDR3 is TGTGCCACCAGTGATGCTCCAGGGGCTCAGCGCTCTGGGGCCAACGTCCTGACTTTC. Translating gives CATSDAPGAQRSGANVLTF.

The rearrangement uses TRBV10-1 and TRBJ2-1, with 15 positions matching TRBD2. The CDR3 is 16 amino acids. Per the germline V gene, CDR1 is WNHNN and CDR2 is SYGVQD (reference sequence). V was clipped by 3 bases and J by 9 bases; unmatched bases: 6. The CDR3 protein is CASSDRTSGRVSEQFF. The DNA of the CDR3 is TGCGCCAGCAGTGATCGGACTAGCGGGAGGGTCAGTGAGCAGTTCTTC.

The sample holds a few counts of this clonotype. This rearrangement joins TRBV30 to TRBJ1-2; possibly TRBD1 for D (5 bases). V lost 4 bases and J lost 6, with 24 bases in between. Germline assignment: CDR1 GTSNPN and CDR2 SVGIG (reference sequence). CDR3 size: 16 residues. The CDR3: CAWIIPTRPRADGYTF. The DNA of the CDR3 is TGTGCCTGGATCATTCCGACGAGGCCCAGGGCCGATGGCTACACCTTC.